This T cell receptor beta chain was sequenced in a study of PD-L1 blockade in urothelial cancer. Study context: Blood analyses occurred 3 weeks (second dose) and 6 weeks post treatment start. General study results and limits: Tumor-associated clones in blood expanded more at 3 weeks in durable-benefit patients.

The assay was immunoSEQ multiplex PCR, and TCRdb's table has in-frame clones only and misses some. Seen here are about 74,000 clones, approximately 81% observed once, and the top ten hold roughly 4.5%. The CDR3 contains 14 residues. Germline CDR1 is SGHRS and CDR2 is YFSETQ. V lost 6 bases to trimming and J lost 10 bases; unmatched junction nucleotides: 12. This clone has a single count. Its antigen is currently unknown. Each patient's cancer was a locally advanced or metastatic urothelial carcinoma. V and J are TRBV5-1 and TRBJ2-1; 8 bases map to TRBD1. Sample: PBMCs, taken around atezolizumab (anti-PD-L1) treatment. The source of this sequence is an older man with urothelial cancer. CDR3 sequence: CASNRGSVSGEQFF. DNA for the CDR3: TGCGCCAGCAACAGGGGGAGCGTCTCCGGCGAGCAGTTCTTC.